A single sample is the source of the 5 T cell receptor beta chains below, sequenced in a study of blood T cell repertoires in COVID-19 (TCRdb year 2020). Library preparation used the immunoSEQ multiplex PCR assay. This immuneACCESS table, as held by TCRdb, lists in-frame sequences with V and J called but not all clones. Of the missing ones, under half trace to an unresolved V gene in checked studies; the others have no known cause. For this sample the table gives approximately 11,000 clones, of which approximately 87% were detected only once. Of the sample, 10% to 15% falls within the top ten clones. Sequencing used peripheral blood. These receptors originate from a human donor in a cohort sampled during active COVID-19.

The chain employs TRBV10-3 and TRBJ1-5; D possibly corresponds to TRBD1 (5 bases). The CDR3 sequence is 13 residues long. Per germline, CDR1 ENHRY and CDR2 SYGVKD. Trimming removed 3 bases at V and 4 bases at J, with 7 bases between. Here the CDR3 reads CAISDRANQPQHF. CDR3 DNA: TGTGCCATCAGTGACAGGGCGAATCAGCCCCAGCATTTT.

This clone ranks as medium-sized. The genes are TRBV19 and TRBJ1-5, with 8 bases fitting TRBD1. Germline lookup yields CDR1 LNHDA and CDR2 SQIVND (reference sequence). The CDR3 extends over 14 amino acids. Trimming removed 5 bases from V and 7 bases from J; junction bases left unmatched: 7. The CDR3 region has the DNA TGTGCCAGTAGTCCGACAGGGGTTGACCAGCCCCAGCATTTT. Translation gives CASSPTGVDQPQHF. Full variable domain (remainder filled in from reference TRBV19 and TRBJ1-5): DGGITQSPKYLFRKEGQNVTLSCEQNLNHDAMYWYRQDPGQGLRLIYYSQIVNDFQKGDIAEGYSVSREKKESFPLTVTSAQKNPTAFYLCASSPTGVDQPQHFGDGTRLSIL.

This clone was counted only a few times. CDR3: CASRPGLPYEQYF. In DNA, the CDR3 is TGTGCCAGCAGACCGGGACTACCCTACGAGCAGTACTTC. This chain uses TRBV27 with TRBJ2-7, with 7 bases that match TRBD2. The CDR3 length is 13 residues. Germline CDR1 and CDR2: MNHEY and SMNVEV (reference sequence). The trim removed 6 bases at V and 2 bases at J, leaving 4 bases unmatched.

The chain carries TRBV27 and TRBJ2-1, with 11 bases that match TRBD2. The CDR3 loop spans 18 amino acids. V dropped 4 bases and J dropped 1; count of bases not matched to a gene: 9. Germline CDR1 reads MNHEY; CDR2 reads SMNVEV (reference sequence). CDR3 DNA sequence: TGTGCCAGCAGTTCCTCTACGGGACTAGCGGAGTCCTACAATGAGCAGTTCTTC. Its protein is CASSSSTGLAESYNEQFF.

The CDR3 DNA follows: TGTGCCAGCCGGGACAGGGGGTTTCCCCTCCACTTT. Its protein product is CASRDRGFPLHF. The V call is TRBV28, the J call TRBJ1-6; 11 bases agree with TRBD1. This CDR3 has 12 residues. V shed 8 bases, J shed 13 bases, and the junction held 4 bases outside the gene matches. Germline CDR1 reads MDHEN; CDR2 reads SYDVKM.